A selection of T cell receptor beta chains follows, all from one sample in a study of T-cell reconstitution after alpha-beta-depleted transplantation in children. TCRdb fed the PCR reads into MiXCR, producing one record per CDR3 protein. The sample has about 980,000 distinct CDR3 sequences; roughly 29% are singletons. The source was PBMCs, mostly from graft donor cells, collected 360 days after TCRalphabeta/CD19-depleted stem cell transplant. The source of these receptors is a boy less than two years old who had a stem cell transplant for SCID, so the T cells may come from the graft donor. CDR3s include the opening cysteine and the closing phenylalanine or tryptophan. A D gene is named only where the DNA matches it firmly. The size of a clone is reported for some rows only, either as once, few or many, or as a class for expanded clones.

J gene	clone size	V gene	D gene	CDR3 protein	CDR3 DNA
TRBJ2-5	few	TRBV5-1	TRBD2	CASSYGLAGTQETQYF	TGCGCCAGCAGCTACGGACTAGCGGGGACCCAAGAGACCCAGTACTTC
TRBJ2-2	-	TRBV10-3	TRBD2	CAIKGAGGETGELFF	TGTGCCATCAAGGGAGCGGGGGGCGAGACCGGGGAGCTGTTTTTT
TRBJ2-3	-	TRBV11-2	-	CASSLDPGLAGTDTQYF	TGTGCCAGCAGCTTAGACCCGGGTTTAGCAGGGACAGATACGCAGTATTTT
TRBJ1-2	-	TRBV9	TRBD1	CASSVRDRESHGYTF	TGTGCCAGCAGCGTCCGGGACAGGGAATCCCATGGCTACACCTTC
TRBJ1-3	-	TRBV6-1	-	CASSPYPSPTIYF	TGTGCCAGCAGCCCCTACCCCTCCCCGACCATATATTTT
TRBJ1-4	-	TRBV6-4	TRBD1	CASLTRTGHEKLFF	TGTGCCAGCCTAACCCGGACAGGGCATGAAAAACTGTTTTTT
TRBJ2-2	few	TRBV20-1	-	CSARLPGRGELFF	TGCAGTGCTAGGCTACCGGGCAGGGGGGAGCTGTTTTTT
TRBJ2-2	few	TRBV27	-	CASSYGSYTGELFF	TGTGCCAGCAGTTATGGCAGTTACACCGGGGAGCTGTTTTTT
TRBJ1-2	-	TRBV4-1	TRBD1	CASSLDRVRDYGYTF	TGCGCCAGCAGCCTGGACAGGGTGCGGGACTATGGCTACACCTTC
TRBJ2-1	-	TRBV5-5	-	CASSLGDSFNEQFF	TGTGCCAGCAGCTTGGGGGACTCCTTCAATGAGCAGTTCTTC
TRBJ1-1	-	TRBV3-1	-	CASSQTRGRAFF	TGTGCCAGCAGCCAAACCAGGGGACGGGCTTTCTTT
TRBJ2-3	-	TRBV20-1	-	CSAKWGTDTQYF	TGCAGTGCCAAGTGGGGCACAGATACGCAGTATTTT
TRBJ1-1	few	TRBV29-1	-	CSVGGPWRLGTEAFF	TGCAGCGTTGGGGGACCTTGGCGGTTGGGCACTGAAGCTTTCTTT
TRBJ1-1	-	TRBV30	-	CAWRLVEPTEAFF	TGTGCCTGGAGATTGGTCGAGCCCACTGAAGCTTTCTTT
TRBJ2-3	-	TRBV5-1	-	CASSLQIGIFTDTQYF	TGCGCCAGCAGCTTGCAGATCGGGATTTTTACAGATACGCAGTATTTT
TRBJ2-3	-	TRBV20-1	TRBD2	CSASRASGDRTDTQYF	TGCAGTGCTAGTCGGGCTAGCGGGGACCGCACAGATACGCAGTATTTT
TRBJ2-3	-	TRBV12-3/TRBV12-4	TRBD2	CASRARLAATDTQYF	TGTGCCAGCAGGGCCAGACTAGCGGCCACAGATACGCAGTATTTT
TRBJ1-1	-	TRBV7-9	-	CASSLSRSQNTEAFF	TGTGCCAGCAGCCTTTCAAGATCTCAGAACACTGAAGCTTTCTTT
TRBJ2-7	-	TRBV5-1	-	CASTWGDLGSPEQYF	TGCGCCAGCACTTGGGGGGACTTAGGCTCCCCCGAGCAGTACTTC
TRBJ1-2	-	TRBV2	-	CASSAAAYGYTF	TGTGCCAGCAGTGCGGCAGCTTATGGCTACACCTTC
TRBJ2-1	few	TRBV12-3/TRBV12-4	-	CASSLVQGGSEQFF	TGTGCCAGCAGTTTAGTCCAGGGGGGGAGTGAGCAGTTCTTC
TRBJ2-3	-	TRBV6-5	TRBD2	CASGRVPDTQYF	TGTGCCAGCGGGAGGGTCCCAGATACGCAGTATTTT
TRBJ1-1	few	TRBV6-5	-	CASSYGQGGDTEAFF	TGTGCCAGCAGTTACGGGCAGGGTGGTGACACTGAAGCTTTCTTT
TRBJ1-2	-	TRBV4-3	TRBD1	CASSHEDRVYGGYTF	TGCGCCAGCAGCCACGAGGACAGGGTGTATGGTGGCTACACCTTC
TRBJ2-5	few	TRBV3-1	-	CASSLPGLQETQYF	TGTGCCAGCAGCCTACCGGGCTTACAAGAGACCCAGTACTTC
TRBJ2-3	-	TRBV10-1	-	CASRPGRSTDTQYF	TGCGCCAGCCGACCGGGGAGAAGCACAGATACGCAGTATTTT
TRBJ1-1	few	TRBV5-1	TRBD1	CASSPGAGTGNTEAFF	TGCGCCAGCAGCCCTGGTGCAGGGACAGGGAACACTGAAGCTTTCTTT
TRBJ2-5	-	TRBV27	-	CASSAGRKTQYF	TGTGCCAGCAGTGCAGGACGGAAGACCCAGTACTTC
TRBJ2-3	-	TRBV27	TRBD2	CASSLSSRGADTQYF	TGTGCCAGCAGTTTATCGAGCCGGGGGGCAGATACGCAGTATTTT
TRBJ1-1	-	TRBV12-3/TRBV12-4	-	CASSQDSINTEAFF	TGTGCCAGCAGTCAGGACAGCATAAACACTGAAGCTTTCTTT
TRBJ2-1	-	TRBV15	TRBD2	CATRLAGNNEQFF	TGTGCCACCAGACTAGCGGGGAACAATGAGCAGTTCTTC
TRBJ2-7	few	TRBV20-1	TRBD2	CSAGGGSFKQYF	TGCAGTGCCGGGGGGGGCTCGTTTAAGCAGTACTTC
TRBJ1-1	few	TRBV29-1	-	CSLTGSLNTEAFF	TGCAGCTTGACGGGCTCCCTGAACACTGAAGCTTTCTTT
TRBJ2-2	-	TRBV3-1	-	CASSLAARGTGELFF	TGTGCCAGCAGCCTGGCGGCCAGAGGAACCGGGGAGCTGTTTTTT
TRBJ2-7	few	TRBV6-5	-	CASSYHAAGRDGSYEQYF	TGTGCCAGCAGTTACCACGCCGCCGGGCGGGATGGCTCCTACGAGCAGTACTTC
TRBJ2-7	-	TRBV5-1	-	CASSFSTRGYEQYF	TGCGCCAGCAGCTTCTCCACTAGGGGTTACGAGCAGTACTTC
TRBJ2-1	-	TRBV20-1	-	CSAYDREGNKGQFF	TGCAGTGCCTACGACAGGGAGGGGAACAAAGGGCAGTTCTTC